Sequencing of this T cell receptor (beta chain) was carried out in a study of identifying expanded T cells in peripheral blood (dated by TCRdb to the late 2010s). A note on the overall study: Technical replicates were generated by sequencing separate aliquots of the same genomic DNA pool, with four replicates compared pairwise.

TCRbeta CDR3 regions were profiled by bias-controlled multiplex PCR amplification of genomic DNA with the immunoSEQ Assay. The original methods were these. The absolute abundance of each unique TCRbeta CDR3 region was quantified after sequences were collapsed and filtered. Differential abundance was tested with a binomial (Fisher-equivalent) model and with a beta-binomial model adding time-dependent variance fitted from healthy donors. Clones with fewer than 5 combined templates were removed, and a clone was called differentially abundant if the clone's Benjamini-Hochberg FDR was below 0.01. The form v = (b*log(k)+a)^2 was used to model beta-binomial variance as a function of total template count across the two samples. Sourced from immuneACCESS, this table was stored by TCRdb with only in-frame sequences that have V and J called. A share of the clones is absent; for the studies checked, an unresolved V gene accounts for under half, and the remainder has no known explanation. D and trimming were read from the DNA, whereas the V and J calls and clone size are those reported in that table. The sample records about 94,000 clones, roughly 88% of which are singletons. The ten most abundant clones make up approximately 5.4% of the sample.

During the collection period, no immune events, such as infections, were documented for the healthy donors. Healthy-donor blood repertoires served as a training cohort to calibrate time-dependent variance in a beta-binomial model of T-cell clone differential abundance. There were around 10 healthy donors in the training cohort, of whom 3 were female and 7 were male. An age range of roughly 29 to 70 years, with an average of about 45 years, was recorded for the donors. Whole blood, obtained from a commercial supplier, was collected from each healthy donor at three time points spaced roughly 14 days apart. For immunosequencing, genomic DNA was extracted from unsorted whole blood. Cut back by 0 bases and 4 bases, the V and J ends lie 13 bases apart. Measured from the cysteine to the phenylalanine, the CDR3 is 15 residues long. This entry keeps only the CDR3 DNA: 45 bases, framed from base 1. The germline V gene gives CDR1 as MGHRA and CDR2 as YSYEKL.

The study at large found these results: Variance in clone template counts between roughly two-week samples significantly increased with total template count across all healthy donors. Across all healthy-donor time intervals, the beta-binomial model significantly cut both the number of clones called differentially abundant and the false-positive rate. The authors expected biological variance in healthy repertoires might increase further over much longer intervals such as months to years. The binomial model flagged around 1.2 differentially abundant clones between technical replicates, compared with about 16 over around two weeks and 18 to 20 over around 4 weeks.

On this clone itself: Its antigen is not yet known. No qualities accompany the bases; no much larger clone lies one base away.

This clonotype was obtained from a person aged 18 to 75 in good health. The V and J genes are TRBV4-1 and TRBJ2-7; the D gene is unclear. What was sequenced was blood. CDR3 sequence: CASSQDGQPSYEQYF. The nucleotide sequence reads as follows: TGCGCCAGCAGCCAAGATGGCCAGCCGTCTTACGAGCAGTACTTC.